Listed here are 21 T cell receptor beta chains from one sample, sequenced in a study of memory CD4+ T cells and cytomegalovirus serostatus. The sort gate was single viable CD3+CD4+CD8-CD45RO+ cells for memory CD4+ T cells. Profiling relied on immunoSEQ multiplex PCR, and the TCRdb table lists in-frame clones only, not all of them. The table lists 45,000 to 50,000 clones, 78% of them singletons, with about 0.8% in the top ten. Sequenced: memory CD4+ T cells from blood. Receptors were obtained from an adult in good health and CMV-seronegative.

V gene TRBV30 combines with J gene TRBJ1-3; 7 nucleotides match TRBD1. The CDR3 sequence is 14 residues long. CDR1 is GTSNPN, CDR2 SVGIG, per germline (reference sequence). Germline trimming cut 1 base from V and 1 base from J; bases unmatched to any gene: 1. The CDR3 nucleotides are TGTGCCTGGAGTGAGGGGGCTTCTGGAAACACCATATATTTT. It encodes CAWSEGASGNTIYF.

The chain combines TRBV5-1 with TRBJ2-7, with a tentative D call TRBD1 (5 bases). In germline, CDR1 is SGHRS, CDR2 YFSETQ. This CDR3 region has 13 residues. V gave up 2 bases and J gave up 0 bases, with 6 bases separating them. In DNA, the CDR3 is TGCGCCAGCAGCTTCGACAGCTCCTACGAGCAGTACTTC. It is translated as CASSFDSSYEQYF.

V usage is TRBV4-1 and J usage is TRBJ1-1; possible D gene TRBD1, 5 bases. The length of the CDR3 is 21 residues. V lost 2 bases, J lost 1 base, and 29 bases lay in between. Germline loops: CDR1 MGHRA, CDR2 YSYEKL. Here the CDR3 reads CASSQLHSPLQTDIGNTEAFF. DNA for the CDR3: TGCGCCAGCAGCCAATTGCATAGCCCGCTACAGACAGACATTGGGAACACTGAAGCTTTCTTT.

CDR3 loop: CASSLGLAGGQETQYF. The CDR3 nucleotides read TGTGCCAGCAGCTTAGGACTAGCGGGAGGCCAAGAGACCCAGTACTTC. The genes are TRBV5-6 and TRBJ2-5; 14 nucleotides line up with TRBD2. Germline V gene data show CDR1 as SGHDT and CDR2 as YYEEEE. This CDR3 has 16 amino acids. Trimming took 2 bases from V and 1 from J; bases not matched to a gene: 1.

This chain joins TRBV7-9 and TRBJ2-3, with D hard to call. Germline V CDR1 and CDR2: SEHNR, FQNEAQ (reference sequence). V lost 5 bases and J 6 bases, leaving 9 bases between the germline ends. There are 12 residues in the CDR3. For the CDR3, the DNA is TGTGCCAGCAGCCCGGACGCCGATACGCAGTATTTT. The encoded protein is CASSPDADTQYF.

The chain couples TRBV28 to TRBJ2-3, with TRBD2 matching 12 bases. The CDR3 runs 17 residues. The germline V gene has CDR1 MDHEN and CDR2 SYDVKM. V shed 3 bases and J 4 bases; nucleotides not matched to a gene: 8. CDR3 sequence: CASSFPSGRVLSDTQYF. In DNA form, the CDR3 reads TGTGCCAGCAGTTTCCCTAGCGGGAGGGTTTTATCAGATACGCAGTATTTT.

About this clone itself: Germline is not matched at one junction end, which may reflect a read error. The rearrangement joins TRBV5-1 to TRBJ2-5; 13 nucleotides agree with TRBD2. The CDR3 has 16 amino acids. The germline V gene has CDR1 SGHRS and CDR2 YFSETQ. The chain's CDR3 is CASSLGTSGSQGTQYF. CDR3 in DNA: TGCGCCAGCAGCTTGGGGACTAGCGGGAGTCAAGGGACCCAGTACTTC.

This chain joins TRBV7-2 and TRBJ1-5; the D is unclear. Trimming pared 5 bases from V and 4 bases from J, leaving 6 bases between. The CDR3 runs 12 residues. Germline V CDR1 and CDR2: SGHTA, FQGNSA. In nucleotides, the CDR3 is TGTGCCAGCAGCGGAATTAATCAGCCCCAGCATTTT. As protein: CASSGINQPQHF.

This clone was seen more than once but under ten times. This chain connects TRBV9 to TRBJ1-2, with D maybe TRBD1 (6 bases). The V end lost 2 bases, the J end lost 7 bases, and 15 bases lay between the germline ends. This CDR3 has 14 amino acids. Germline V gene sequence: CDR1 SGDLS, CDR2 YYNGEE. The CDR3 DNA sequence: TGTGCCAGCAGCGTGAACCCGGGGGGGGCTGGCTACACCTTC. It encodes CASSVNPGGAGYTF.

The chain recombines TRBV5-4 with TRBJ1-6; TRBD1 might be the D (6 bases). Germline assignment: CDR1 SGHNT and CDR2 YYREEE (reference sequence). Trimming pared 4 bases from V and 5 bases from J, leaving 13 bases between. The CDR3 covers 15 residues. The DNA of the CDR3 is TGTGCCAGCAGCCTGGAGGGGGGAAATAATTCACCCCTCCACTTT. Translation gives CASSLEGGNNSPLHF.

The V gene is TRBV6-6, the J gene TRBJ2-5; D ambiguous. Germline lookup yields CDR1 MNHNY and CDR2 SVGAGI (reference sequence). V was pared by 6 bases and J by 0 bases, with 11 bases between. This CDR3 is 14 amino acids long. CDR3 bases: TGTGCCAGCAGCCTAACAGAAAACCAAGAGACCCAGTACTTC. The encoded protein is CASSLTENQETQYF.

The chain combines TRBV5-6 with TRBJ2-5; 9 positions match TRBD2. CDR1 is SGHDT and CDR2 is YYEEEE in the germline V gene. The CDR3 covers 15 residues. With 3 bases clipped from V and 4 bases from J, the junction kept 7 bases outside the gene matches. For the CDR3, the DNA is TGTGCCAGCAGCTCGACTAGCGGTATTCCAGAGACCCAGTACTTC. Translated, it gives CASSSTSGIPETQYF.

This clone showed up just a few times. One junction end does not reproduce the germline sequence, and a read error may be involved. The chain is built from TRBV5-1 and TRBJ2-4; D gene ambiguous. Looked up from germline, CDR1 is SGHRS and CDR2 is YFSETQ. This CDR3 spans 11 amino acids. CDR3 DNA: TGCGCCAGCAGCTTGGATCTGGTCCGGTTCTTC. Translation gives CASSLDLVRFF. Full variable domain (missing parts from reference TRBV5-1 and TRBJ2-4): KAGVTQTPRYLIKTRGQQVTLSCSPISGHRSVSWYQQTPGQGLQFLFEYFSETQRNKGNFPGRFSGRQFSNSRSEMNVSTLELGDSALYLCASSLDLVRFFGAGTRLSVL.

This chain joins TRBV29-1 and TRBJ2-1; D not resolved. CDR1 SQVTM and CDR2 ANQGSEA come from the germline V gene. The CDR3 has 14 residues. Trimming left V 5 bases short and J 0 bases short, with 11 bases between. The CDR3 DNA sequence: TGCAGCGTTCTATTACCGAGCTCCTACAATGAGCAGTTCTTC. Translating gives CSVLLPSSYNEQFF.

The chain combines TRBV4-2 with TRBJ1-5; TRBD1 matches at 7 bases. The CDR3 has 18 amino acids. The V gene end was trimmed by 1 base and the J gene end by 6 bases; junction bases not matched to a gene: 15. In germline, CDR1 is LGHNA, CDR2 YNFKEQ. The CDR3 region has the DNA TGTGCCAGCAGCCAAGCTCGGGACAGAAGGAGGAATGTTCAGCCCCAGCATTTT. It codes for CASSQARDRRRNVQPQHF.

This clone is labeled as medium-sized. This sequence joins TRBV7-2 and TRBJ2-5; D unresolved. V lost 0 bases and J 5 bases, leaving 13 bases between the germline ends. From germline, CDR1 is SGHTA and CDR2 FQGNSA. The CDR3 is 15 amino acids. The CDR3 sequence: CASSLASPPAETQYF. The CDR3 DNA is TGTGCCAGCAGCTTAGCATCACCCCCAGCGGAGACCCAGTACTTC.

This chain uses TRBV28 with TRBJ2-1, with 9 positions matching TRBD2. V was pared by 5 bases and J by 9 bases, with 11 bases of the junction left unmatched. Germline V gives CDR1 MDHEN, CDR2 SYDVKM. CDR3 size: 15 residues. Written as DNA, the CDR3 is TGTGCCAGCAGTAGGTTAGCGGGAGAATGGAGTGAGCAGTTCTTC. This gives the protein CASSRLAGEWSEQFF.

V and J are TRBV28 and TRBJ1-1; 10 bases map to TRBD1. Germline trimming cut 5 bases from V and 4 bases from J; bases unmatched to any gene: 7. Germline CDR1 and CDR2: MDHEN and SYDVKM. The CDR3 has 15 residues. The CDR3 loop is CASSRQGARSTEAFF. The CDR3 DNA reads as TGTGCCAGCAGTCGACAGGGGGCGCGAAGCACTGAAGCTTTCTTT.

This rearrangement joins TRBV5-1 to TRBJ2-3; TRBD2 agrees at 8 bases. Germline-derived CDR1 and CDR2 are SGHRS and YFSETQ. The CDR3 runs to 16 residues. V lost 6 bases and J lost 0; bases outside the gene matches: 9. For the CDR3, the DNA is TGCGCCAGCACCTCTACCTCTAGCGGGAGCACAGATACGCAGTATTTT. Residues: CASTSTSSGSTDTQYF. Combining the CDR3 with reference TRBV5-1 and TRBJ2-3 gives the whole variable domain KAGVTQTPRYLIKTRGQQVTLSCSPISGHRSVSWYQQTPGQGLQFLFEYFSETQRNKGNFPGRFSGRQFSNSRSEMNVSTLELGDSALYLCASTSTSSGSTDTQYFGPGTRLTVL.

This chain connects TRBV4-2 to TRBJ2-2; D gene ambiguous. V gave up 0 bases and J gave up 7 bases, with 3 bases separating them. CDR3 length equals 12 residues. CDR1 LGHNA and CDR2 YNFKEQ come from the germline V gene. CDR3 loop: CASSQDIGELFF. CDR3 in DNA: TGTGCCAGCAGCCAAGATATCGGGGAGCTGTTTTTT.

This clone was observed a single time. The gene calls are TRBV20-1 and TRBJ2-4; D call uncertain. CDR1 and CDR2 from the germline V gene are DFQATT and SNEGSKA (reference sequence). V was cut by 2 bases and J by 8 bases, with 7 bases left in between. The CDR3 has 11 residues. The CDR3 DNA follows: TGCAGTGCTAGAATTTTCGACATTCAGTACTTC. This codes for CSARIFDIQYF.